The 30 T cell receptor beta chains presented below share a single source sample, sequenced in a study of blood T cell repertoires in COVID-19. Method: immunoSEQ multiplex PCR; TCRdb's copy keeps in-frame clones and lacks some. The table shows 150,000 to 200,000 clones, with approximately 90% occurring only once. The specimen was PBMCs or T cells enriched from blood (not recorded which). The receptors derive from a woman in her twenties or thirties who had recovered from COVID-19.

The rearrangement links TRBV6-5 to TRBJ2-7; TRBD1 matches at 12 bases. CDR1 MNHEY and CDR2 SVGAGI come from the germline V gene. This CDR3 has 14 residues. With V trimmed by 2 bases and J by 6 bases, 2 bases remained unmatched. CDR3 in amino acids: CASSYGTGGGEQYF. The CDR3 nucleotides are TGTGCCAGCAGTTACGGGACAGGGGGCGGCGAGCAGTACTTC.

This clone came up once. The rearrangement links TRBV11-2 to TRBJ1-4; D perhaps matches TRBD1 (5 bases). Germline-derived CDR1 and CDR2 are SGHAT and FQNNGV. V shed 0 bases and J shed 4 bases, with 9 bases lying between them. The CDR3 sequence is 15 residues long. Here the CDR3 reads CASSLERQYNEKLFF. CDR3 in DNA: TGTGCCAGCAGCTTAGAGAGACAGTATAATGAAAAACTGTTTTTT.

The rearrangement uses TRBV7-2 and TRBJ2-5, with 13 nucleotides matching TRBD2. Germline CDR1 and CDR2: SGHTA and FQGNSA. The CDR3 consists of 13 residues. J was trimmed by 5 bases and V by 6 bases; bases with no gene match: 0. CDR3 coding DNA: TGTGCCAGCAGACTAGCGGGGGGGGAGACCCAGTACTTC. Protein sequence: CASRLAGGETQYF.

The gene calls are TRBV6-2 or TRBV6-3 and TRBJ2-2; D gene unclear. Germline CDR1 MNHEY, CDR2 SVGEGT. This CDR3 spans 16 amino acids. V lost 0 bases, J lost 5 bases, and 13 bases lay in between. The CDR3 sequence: CASSYSKAPGTGELFF. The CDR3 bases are TGTGCCAGCAGTTACTCGAAGGCCCCCGGGACCGGGGAGCTGTTTTTT.

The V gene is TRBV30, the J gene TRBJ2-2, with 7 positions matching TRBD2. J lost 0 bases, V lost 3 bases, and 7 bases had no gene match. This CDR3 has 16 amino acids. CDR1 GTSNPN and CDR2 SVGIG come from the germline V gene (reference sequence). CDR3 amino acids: CAWRRSGTSNTGELFF. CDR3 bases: TGTGCCTGGAGAAGGAGCGGGACCTCGAACACCGGGGAGCTGTTTTTT.

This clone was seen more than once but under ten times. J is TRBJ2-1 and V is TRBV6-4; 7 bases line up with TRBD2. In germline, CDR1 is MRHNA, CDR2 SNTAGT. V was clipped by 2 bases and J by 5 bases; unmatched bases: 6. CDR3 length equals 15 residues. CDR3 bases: TGTGCCAGCAGTGACAAGGTGGGGGGGAACAATGAGCAGTTCTTC. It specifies CASSDKVGGNNEQFF.

The CDR3 sequence is CASSQAISYNSPLHF. For the CDR3, the DNA is TGTGCCAGCAGTCAGGCGATCTCCTATAATTCACCCCTCCACTTT. V gene TRBV9 combines with J gene TRBJ1-6; D is ambiguous. Trimming took off 5 bases at V and 0 bases at J, with 9 bases between the two ends. Germline V CDR1 and CDR2: SGDLS, YYNGEE. The CDR3 length is 15 residues.

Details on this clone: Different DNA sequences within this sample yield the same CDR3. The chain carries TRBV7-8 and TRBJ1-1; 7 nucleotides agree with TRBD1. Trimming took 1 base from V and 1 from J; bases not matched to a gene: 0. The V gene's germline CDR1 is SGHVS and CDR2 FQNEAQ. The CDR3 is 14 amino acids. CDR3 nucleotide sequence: TGTGCCAGCAGCTTAGGACAGGGGAACACTGAAGCTTTCTTT. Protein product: CASSLGQGNTEAFF.

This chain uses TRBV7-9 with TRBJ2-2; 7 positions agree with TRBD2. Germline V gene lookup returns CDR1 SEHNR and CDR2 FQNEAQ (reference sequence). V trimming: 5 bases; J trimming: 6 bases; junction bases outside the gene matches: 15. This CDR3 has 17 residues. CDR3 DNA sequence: TGTGCCAGCAGCATCCACAGCGGGACGGGTGAAGCCGGGGAGCTGTTTTTT. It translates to CASSIHSGTGEAGELFF.

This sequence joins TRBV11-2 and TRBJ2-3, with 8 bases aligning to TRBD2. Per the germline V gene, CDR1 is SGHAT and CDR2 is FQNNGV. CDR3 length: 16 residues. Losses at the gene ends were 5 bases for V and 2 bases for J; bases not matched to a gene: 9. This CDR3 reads CASSTHRREATDTQYF. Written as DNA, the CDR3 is TGTGCCAGCAGCACTCATAGGCGGGAGGCCACAGATACGCAGTATTTT.

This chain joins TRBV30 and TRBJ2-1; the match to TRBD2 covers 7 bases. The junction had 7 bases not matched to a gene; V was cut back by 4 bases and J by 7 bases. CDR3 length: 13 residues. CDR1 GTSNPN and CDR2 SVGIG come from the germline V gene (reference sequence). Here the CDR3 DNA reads TGTGCCTGGACCGGCGGGAGTGGAAATGAGCAGTTCTTC. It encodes CAWTGGSGNEQFF.

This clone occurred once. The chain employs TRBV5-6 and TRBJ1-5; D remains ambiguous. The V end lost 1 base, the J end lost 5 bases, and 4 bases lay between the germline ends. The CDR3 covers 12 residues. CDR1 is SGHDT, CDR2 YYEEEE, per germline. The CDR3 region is CASSLLYQPQHF. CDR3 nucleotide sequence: TGTGCCAGCAGCTTGTTATATCAGCCCCAGCATTTT.

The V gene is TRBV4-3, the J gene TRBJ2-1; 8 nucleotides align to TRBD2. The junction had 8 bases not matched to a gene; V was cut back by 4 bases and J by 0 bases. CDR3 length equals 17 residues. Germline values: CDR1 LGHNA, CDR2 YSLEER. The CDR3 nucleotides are TGCGCCAGCAGCCCCGGACTAGCAACTAGCTCCTACAATGAGCAGTTCTTC. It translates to CASSPGLATSSYNEQFF.

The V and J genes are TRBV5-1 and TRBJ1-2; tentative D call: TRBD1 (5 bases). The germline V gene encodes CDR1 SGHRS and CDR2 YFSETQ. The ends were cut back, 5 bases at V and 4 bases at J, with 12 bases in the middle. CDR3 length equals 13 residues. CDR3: CASSVEGVYGYTF. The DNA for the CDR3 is TGCGCCAGCAGTGTAGAAGGGGTCTATGGCTACACCTTC.

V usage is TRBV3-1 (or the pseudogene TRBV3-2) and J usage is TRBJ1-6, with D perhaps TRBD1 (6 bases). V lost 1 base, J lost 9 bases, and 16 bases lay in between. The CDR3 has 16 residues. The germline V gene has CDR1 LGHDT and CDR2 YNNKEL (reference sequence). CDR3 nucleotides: TGTGCCAGCAGCCAAGTTCTGGGGGGGCTCGGTTCACCCCTCCACTTT. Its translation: CASSQVLGGLGSPLHF.

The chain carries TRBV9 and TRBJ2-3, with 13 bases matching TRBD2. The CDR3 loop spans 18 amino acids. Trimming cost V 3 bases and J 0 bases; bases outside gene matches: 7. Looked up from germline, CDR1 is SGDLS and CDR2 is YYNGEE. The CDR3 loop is CASSAGLAGEYSTDTQYF. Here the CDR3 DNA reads TGTGCCAGCAGCGCAGGACTAGCGGGAGAATATAGCACAGATACGCAGTATTTT.

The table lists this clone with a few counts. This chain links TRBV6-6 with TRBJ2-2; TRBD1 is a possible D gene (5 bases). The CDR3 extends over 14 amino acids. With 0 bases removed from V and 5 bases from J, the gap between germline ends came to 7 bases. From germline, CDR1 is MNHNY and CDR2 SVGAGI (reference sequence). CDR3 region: CASSYSKGTGELFF. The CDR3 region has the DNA TGTGCCAGCAGTTACTCGAAGGGGACCGGGGAGCTGTTTTTT.

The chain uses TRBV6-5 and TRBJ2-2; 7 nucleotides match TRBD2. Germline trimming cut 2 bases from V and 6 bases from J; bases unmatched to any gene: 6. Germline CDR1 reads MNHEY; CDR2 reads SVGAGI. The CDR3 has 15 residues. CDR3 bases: TGTGCCAGCAGTTACGGGGGGGTAATCCCCGGGGAGCTGTTTTTT. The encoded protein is CASSYGGVIPGELFF.

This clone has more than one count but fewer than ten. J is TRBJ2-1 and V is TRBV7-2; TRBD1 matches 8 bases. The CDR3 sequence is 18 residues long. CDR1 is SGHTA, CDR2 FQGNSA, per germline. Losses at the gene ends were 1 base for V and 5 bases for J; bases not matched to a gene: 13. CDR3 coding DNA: TGTGCCAGCAGCTTAGGAGCCCTCACCAGGGGGCCGGACAATGAGCAGTTCTTC. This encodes CASSLGALTRGPDNEQFF.

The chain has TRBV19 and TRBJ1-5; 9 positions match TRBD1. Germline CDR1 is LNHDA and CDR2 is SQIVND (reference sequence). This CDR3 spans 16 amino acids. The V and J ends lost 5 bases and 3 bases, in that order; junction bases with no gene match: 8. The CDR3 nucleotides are TGTGCCAGTAGTCAATCCCGGGACAGGGTCAATCAGCCCCAGCATTTT. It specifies CASSQSRDRVNQPQHF.

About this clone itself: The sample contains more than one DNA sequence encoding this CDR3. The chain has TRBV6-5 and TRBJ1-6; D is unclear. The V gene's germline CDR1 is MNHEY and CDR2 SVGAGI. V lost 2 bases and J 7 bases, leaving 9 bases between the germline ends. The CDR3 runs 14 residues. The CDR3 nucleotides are TGTGCCAGCAGTTACGAGGGAGGAAATTCACCCCTCCACTTT. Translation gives CASSYEGGNSPLHF.

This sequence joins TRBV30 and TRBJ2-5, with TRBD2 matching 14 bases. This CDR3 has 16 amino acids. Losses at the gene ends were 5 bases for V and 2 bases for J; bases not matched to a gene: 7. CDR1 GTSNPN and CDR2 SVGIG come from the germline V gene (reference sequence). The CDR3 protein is CAWSPGTSGSQETQYF. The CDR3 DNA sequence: TGTGCCTGGTCCCCAGGGACTAGCGGGAGTCAAGAGACCCAGTACTTC.

CDR3 coding DNA: TGTGCCAGCAGCGCCACTAGCGGGAGTAGAAGGGAGACCCAGTACTTC. Encoded protein: CASSATSGSRRETQYF. The chain couples TRBV9 to TRBJ2-5; 11 bases agree with TRBD2. Trimming at V came to 3 bases and at J to 5 bases, leaving 9 bases not matched to a gene. The CDR3 is 16 amino acids. Looked up from germline, CDR1 is SGDLS and CDR2 is YYNGEE.

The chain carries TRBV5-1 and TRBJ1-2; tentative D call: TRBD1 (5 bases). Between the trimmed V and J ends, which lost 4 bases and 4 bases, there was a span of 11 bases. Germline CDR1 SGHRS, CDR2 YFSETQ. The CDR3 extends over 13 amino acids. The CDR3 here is CASSPDSTYGYTF. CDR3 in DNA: TGCGCCAGCAGCCCCGACAGTACCTATGGCTACACCTTC.

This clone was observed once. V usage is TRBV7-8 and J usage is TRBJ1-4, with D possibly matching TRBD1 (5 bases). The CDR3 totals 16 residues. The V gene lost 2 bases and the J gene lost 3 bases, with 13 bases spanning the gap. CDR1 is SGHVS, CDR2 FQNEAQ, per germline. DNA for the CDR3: TGTGCCAGCAGCTTACCTCGTCAGGGTGCTAATGAAAAACTGTTTTTT. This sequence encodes CASSLPRQGANEKLFF.

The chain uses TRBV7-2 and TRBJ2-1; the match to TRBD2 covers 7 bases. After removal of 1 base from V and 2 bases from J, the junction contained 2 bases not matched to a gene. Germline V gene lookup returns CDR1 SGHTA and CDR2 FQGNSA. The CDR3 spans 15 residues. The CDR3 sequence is CASSLGAGTYNEQFF. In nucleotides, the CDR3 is TGTGCCAGCAGCTTAGGAGCGGGGACCTACAATGAGCAGTTCTTC.

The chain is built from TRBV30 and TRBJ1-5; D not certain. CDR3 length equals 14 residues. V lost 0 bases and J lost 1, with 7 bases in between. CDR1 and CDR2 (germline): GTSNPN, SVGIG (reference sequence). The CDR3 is CAWSVGSSNQPQHF. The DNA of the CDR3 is TGTGCCTGGAGTGTAGGGAGCAGCAATCAGCCCCAGCATTTT.

The DNA for the CDR3 is TGCGCCAGCAGCCAAGATAGTACCAGCGGGAGGGCCGATGAAGAGACCCAGTACTTC. Translation gives CASSQDSTSGRADEETQYF. The V and J genes are TRBV4-3 and TRBJ2-5; TRBD2 aligns across 10 bases. CDR1 and CDR2 from the germline V gene are LGHNA and YSLEER. This CDR3 has 19 amino acids. The V and J ends lost 0 bases and 3 bases, in that order; junction bases with no gene match: 13.

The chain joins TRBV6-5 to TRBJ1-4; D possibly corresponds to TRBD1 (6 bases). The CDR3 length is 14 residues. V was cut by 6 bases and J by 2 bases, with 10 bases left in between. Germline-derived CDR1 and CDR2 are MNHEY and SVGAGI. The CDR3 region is CASSQGWTNEKLFF. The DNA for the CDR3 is TGTGCCAGCAGCCAGGGGTGGACTAATGAAAAACTGTTTTTT.

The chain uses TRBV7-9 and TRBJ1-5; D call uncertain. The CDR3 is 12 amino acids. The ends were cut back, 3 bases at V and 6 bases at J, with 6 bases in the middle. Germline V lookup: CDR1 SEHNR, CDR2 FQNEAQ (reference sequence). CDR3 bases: TGTGCCAGCAGCTTCTCTTCTCAGCCCCAGCATTTT. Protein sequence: CASSFSSQPQHF.